This T cell receptor beta chain appears in the sequencing data of a study of blood T cell repertoires in COVID-19. Study details: Specimens from acute and convalescent COVID-19 originated in the United States, Italy and Spain. The cDNA or gDNA used as material had been derived from T cells, B-cell-depleted T cells, or PBMCs.

As originally analysed: From reference gene primer amplification, estimates of nucleated cell counts were derived. This table comes from immunoSEQ multiplex PCR, and its TCRdb copy is limited to in-frame clones, with some not included. Clone size and V and J calls were adopted from that table, with D and trimming inferred from the DNA. The sample has 50,000 to 70,000 clones, just under 90% seen once. Germline V gene lookup returns CDR1 WSHSY and CDR2 SAAADI. Unmatched junction bases numbered 5, after V lost 4 bases and J lost 8 bases. There are 14 residues in the CDR3. The rearrangement uses TRBV10-2 and TRBJ2-1; 10 bases align to TRBD2. The source is a human donor with active COVID-19. The donor label of this sample is uncertain. Material for sequencing was peripheral blood. This chain's CDR3 is CASSGSGGADEQFF. The CDR3, as DNA: TGCGCCAGCAGTGGGAGCGGGGGGGCCGATGAGCAGTTCTTC.